This TCR beta chain originates from a study of CD8 T cells in Susac syndrome. Points from the study as a whole: The number of individuals included in the study's TCR sequencing and HLA analysis was acknowledged as relatively small.

Random hexamers were used to reverse transcribe about 0.45 to 1 ug of RNA. TCRdb analysed the immunoSEQ multiplex PCR reads with MiXCR anew, one entry per CDR3 protein. Seen here are almost 450,000 distinct CDR3 sequences, around 83% observed once, and the top ten hold 0.09% to 0.15%. The V end was cut by 2 bases, the J end by 1 base, with 5 bases between. This CDR3 spans 13 amino acids. Germline CDR1 is MNHEY and CDR2 is SVGAGI. Worth noting for this clonotype: Its antigen is currently unknown.

This sequence was found in a human donor with multiple sclerosis. The chain employs TRBV6-5 and TRBJ1-1; D unresolved. Sequences were obtained from CD8+ T cells from PBMCs. CDR3 sequence: CASSYQANTEAFF. CDR3 in DNA: TGTGCCAGCAGTTACCAGGCGAACACTGAAGCTTTCTTT.